A single sample gave rise to the 12 T cell receptor beta chains below, sequenced in a study of blood T cell repertoires in COVID-19. Method: immunoSEQ multiplex PCR; TCRdb's copy keeps in-frame clones and lacks some. The data contain under 250,000 clones, about 83% of them singletons. Material: peripheral blood. These receptor sequences come from a human donor in a cohort sampled during active COVID-19.

The V and J genes are TRBV6-5 and TRBJ2-7; D perhaps matches TRBD2 (6 bases). CDR1 is MNHEY, CDR2 SVGAGI, per germline. This CDR3 region has 12 residues. Trimming removed 7 bases from V and 2 bases from J, with 9 bases in between. The CDR3 sequence: CASIRGTYEQYF. In DNA, the CDR3 is TGTGCCAGCATTCGGGGGACCTACGAGCAGTACTTC.

This clone has a handful of counts. The chain couples TRBV5-6 to TRBJ1-2, with 7 nucleotides matching TRBD1. CDR3 length equals 14 residues. CDR1 and CDR2 (germline): SGHDT, YYEEEE. J was trimmed by 9 bases and V by 2 bases; bases with no gene match: 10. Here the CDR3 reads CASSFEDRPRSYTF. CDR3 bases: TGTGCCAGCAGCTTCGAGGACAGGCCCCGGAGCTACACCTTC.

CDR3 amino acids: CASSRDLGLSADTQYF. The CDR3 coding sequence is TGTGCCAGCAGCCGCGACCTAGGTCTTAGTGCAGATACGCAGTATTTT. The V call is TRBV3-1 (or the pseudogene TRBV3-2), the J call TRBJ2-3; D uncertain. From germline, CDR1 is LGHDT and CDR2 YNNKEL (reference sequence). V was shortened by 4 bases and J by 4 bases, with 18 bases between the two germline ends. This CDR3 comprises 16 residues.

The chain uses TRBV30 and TRBJ1-1; a weak D match, TRBD1 (6 bases). Per the germline V gene, CDR1 is GTSNPN and CDR2 is SVGIG (reference sequence). V gave up 1 base and J gave up 5 bases, with 8 bases separating them. This CDR3 is built from 12 residues. In DNA form, the CDR3 reads TGTGCCTGGAGTGGAGGGGGAACTGAAGCTTTCTTT. Protein product: CAWSGGGTEAFF.

The chain joins TRBV5-4 to TRBJ2-3, with TRBD2 identical over 7 bases. This CDR3 has 15 amino acids. V was clipped by 2 bases and J by 2 bases; unmatched bases: 5. Germline V gene sequence: CDR1 SGHNT, CDR2 YYREEE (reference sequence). As DNA, the CDR3 is TGTGCCAGCAGCTTCTCTAGCGGACCCACAGATACGCAGTATTTT. It yields the protein CASSFSSGPTDTQYF.

Only a few counts were recorded for this clone. CDR3 residues: CASSVIGVSPLHF. DNA for the CDR3: TGTGCCTCATCGGTCATAGGGGTTTCACCCCTCCACTTT. V and J are TRBV6-5 and TRBJ1-6; D is possibly TRBD1 (5 bases). Per germline, CDR1 MNHEY and CDR2 SVGAGI. The CDR3 totals 13 residues. Trimming cost V 11 bases and J 9 bases, with 17 bases left between them.

The chain carries TRBV5-8 and TRBJ2-1, with 11 bases aligning to TRBD1. The CDR3 extends over 15 amino acids. Trimming took 7 bases from V and 7 from J; bases not matched to a gene: 10. Germline-derived CDR1 and CDR2 are SGHTS and YDEGEE. CDR3 sequence (DNA): TGTGCCAGCGTTACGGGACAGGGGGTCAGGAATGAGCAGTTCTTC. Translation: CASVTGQGVRNEQFF.

The gene calls are TRBV5-1 and TRBJ2-5; TRBD2 might be the D (6 bases). V was shortened by 0 bases and J by 2 bases, with 17 bases between the two germline ends. Per the germline V gene, CDR1 is SGHRS and CDR2 is YFSETQ. The CDR3 length is 17 residues. CDR3 region: CASSLEFVGGTQETQYF. The DNA of the CDR3 is TGCGCCAGCAGCTTGGAGTTTGTTGGGGGGACTCAAGAGACCCAGTACTTC.

The rearrangement links TRBV10-3 to TRBJ2-3, with TRBD2 matching over 11 bases. V was clipped by 6 bases and J by 4 bases; unmatched bases: 6. The germline CDR1 and CDR2 sequences are ENHRY and SYGVKD. The CDR3 covers 15 residues. The CDR3 sequence: CAISVAGGPADTQYF. The CDR3 DNA sequence: TGTGCCATCAGCGTAGCGGGGGGGCCGGCAGATACGCAGTATTTT.

A few counts support this clone. The J gene is TRBJ2-5, the V gene TRBV11-3; 9 nucleotides match TRBD1. The CDR3 spans 13 residues. V dropped 5 bases and J dropped 4; count of bases not matched to a gene: 2. Germline CDR1 reads SGHNT; CDR2 reads YENEEA. CDR3 amino acids: CASSETGGETQYF. The CDR3 bases are TGTGCCAGCAGCGAGACAGGGGGAGAGACCCAGTACTTC.

The gene calls are TRBV7-2 and TRBJ1-1; possible D gene TRBD1, 6 bases. CDR3 length: 13 residues. CDR1 SGHTA and CDR2 FQGNSA come from the germline V gene. V was shortened by 5 bases and J by 4 bases, with 11 bases between the two germline ends. CDR3 loop: CASSEGGRTEAFF. CDR3 DNA: TGTGCCAGCAGCGAAGGGGGACGCACTGAAGCTTTCTTT.

This clone was observed a single time. Here the CDR3 reads CASSLDFRGREQFF. In DNA form, the CDR3 reads TGTGCCAGCAGCTTGGATTTTAGGGGCAGGGAGCAGTTCTTC. V usage is TRBV5-8 and J usage is TRBJ2-1, with TRBD1 as a possible D gene (5 bases). The CDR3 runs 14 residues. Between the trimmed V and J ends, which lost 0 bases and 10 bases, there was a span of 14 bases. CDR1 SGHTS and CDR2 YDEGEE come from the germline V gene.